These 15 T cell receptor beta chains were all obtained from the same sample, sequenced in a study of blood T cell repertoires in COVID-19. Clones were sequenced by immunoSEQ multiplex PCR, and TCRdb holds only the in-frame ones, with some missing. The sample includes 150,000 to 200,000 clones, just under 85% of them seen just once. The specimen was peripheral blood. The receptors come from a woman of 80 years or more with acute or convalescent COVID-19.

The chain uses TRBV24-1 and TRBJ2-1; 7 bases are shared with TRBD1. J was trimmed by 2 bases and V by 6 bases; bases with no gene match: 6. In germline, CDR1 is KGHDR, CDR2 SFDVKD. CDR3 length: 15 residues. The CDR3 DNA follows: TGTGCCACCAGTCGAGGGGGCGAGACCTACAATGAGCAGTTCTTC. Amino acids: CATSRGGETYNEQFF.

This clone has just one count. V and J are TRBV6-6 and TRBJ1-4, with a possible D match to TRBD1 (6 bases). Per germline, CDR1 MNHNY and CDR2 SVGAGI (reference sequence). The CDR3 spans 18 residues. V shed 5 bases and J shed 4 bases, with 23 bases lying between them. As DNA, the CDR3 is TGTGCCAGCAGTCCCCAGGGGTCCGCCGCAACTGGTAATGAAAAACTGTTTTTT. This gives the protein CASSPQGSAATGNEKLFF.

This clone was recorded only once. The rearrangement links TRBV6-5 to TRBJ2-7; TRBD2 agrees at 11 bases. The J segment lost 4 bases and the V segment lost 6 bases, leaving 2 bases of the junction unmatched. The CDR3 sequence is 13 residues long. The germline V gene has CDR1 MNHEY and CDR2 SVGAGI. CDR3 nucleotides: TGTGCCAGCAGACTAGCGGGAGTGTACGAGCAGTACTTC. Translating gives CASRLAGVYEQYF.

This clone was picked up a small number of times. The chain recombines TRBV27 with TRBJ2-1, with D possibly being TRBD1 (7 bases). With 5 bases removed from V and 7 bases from J, the gap between germline ends came to 27 bases. Germline V gene lookup returns CDR1 MNHEY and CDR2 SMNVEV (reference sequence). The CDR3 is 18 amino acids. The CDR3 DNA follows: TGTGCCAGCAGTGCCCTCCACCCCCGAGGGGGCGCGGGGAATGAGCAGTTCTTC. Translation gives CASSALHPRGGAGNEQFF.

This chain uses TRBV19 with TRBJ2-7; 12 bases are a match to TRBD2. The V gene's germline CDR1 is LNHDA and CDR2 SQIVND (reference sequence). With V trimmed by 5 bases and J by 9 bases, 5 bases remained unmatched. This CDR3 is built from 13 residues. The CDR3 sequence is CASSSGLAGTQYF. For the CDR3, the DNA is TGTGCCAGTAGTTCCGGACTAGCGGGAACGCAGTACTTC.

V usage is TRBV21-1 and J usage is TRBJ2-1; the table assigns TRBD2, which was not confirmed against the DNA. TRBV21-1 is a known pseudogene. CDR3 length: 18 residues. DNA of the CDR3: TGTGCCAGCAGCAAACCGGGCCTCGGCGGGAGGGCCAAGGATGAGCAGTTCTTC. This encodes CASSKPGLGGRAKDEQFF.

The chain uses TRBV12-2 and TRBJ2-7; the D call TRBD1 from the table was never checked on the DNA. TRBV12-2 is an annotated pseudogene. This CDR3 contains 14 residues. CDR3 residues: CASHGQWLIYEQYF. CDR3 nucleotide sequence: TGTGCAAGTCACGGACAGTGGCTTATCTACGAGCAGTACTTC.

This clone showed up just a few times. V is TRBV7-9 and J is TRBJ1-6, with 10 bases lining up with TRBD1. V shed 6 bases and J 5 bases; nucleotides not matched to a gene: 1. The CDR3 runs 14 residues. Germline V gene lookup returns CDR1 SEHNR and CDR2 FQNEAQ (reference sequence). CDR3 DNA sequence: TGTGCCAGCAGGGGACAGGGGAATAATTCACCCCTCCACTTT. Translated: CASRGQGNNSPLHF. The variable domain in full, completed from reference TRBV7-9 and TRBJ1-6, reads DTGVSQNPRHKITKRGQNVTFRCDPISEHNRLYWYRQTLGQGPEFLTYFQNEAQLEKSRLLSDRFSAERPKGSFSTLEIQRTEQGDSAMYLCASRGQGNNSPLHFGNGTRLTVT.

This clone was detected only once. The CDR3 region has the DNA TGCGCCAGCAGCCCCACGACAGCGGGGGGGGGAGAGACCCAGTACTTC. This gives the protein CASSPTTAGGGETQYF. The chain links TRBV5-1 to TRBJ2-5; 10 bases map to TRBD2. The CDR3 totals 16 residues. The trim removed 4 bases at V and 4 bases at J, leaving 10 bases unmatched. The germline V gene encodes CDR1 SGHRS and CDR2 YFSETQ.

J is TRBJ2-3 and V is TRBV6-2 or TRBV6-3; D is possibly TRBD1 (5 bases). V lost 3 bases and J 1 base, leaving 14 bases between the germline ends. The CDR3 is 16 amino acids. Germline values: CDR1 MNHEY, CDR2 SVGEGT. This CDR3 reads CASSYSIQGGTDTQYF. CDR3 DNA sequence: TGTGCCAGCAGTTATTCGATCCAAGGGGGCACAGATACGCAGTATTTT.

This clone turned up a few times. The chain is built from TRBV27 and TRBJ2-1, with a tentative D call TRBD1 (6 bases). This CDR3 spans 14 amino acids. V lost 5 bases and J lost 2, with 10 bases in between. Germline lookup yields CDR1 MNHEY and CDR2 SMNVEV (reference sequence). CDR3 sequence reads: CASSLRTAYNEQFF. The DNA of the CDR3 is TGTGCCAGCAGTCTCCGGACAGCCTACAATGAGCAGTTCTTC.

The CDR3, as DNA: TGTGCCAGCAGTTTATCAGAGAACACTGAAGCTTTCTTT. Translating gives CASSLSENTEAFF. The J gene is TRBJ1-1, the V gene TRBV12-3 or TRBV12-4; no clear D. The CDR3 is made up of 13 amino acids. The V and J ends lost 2 bases and 1 base respectively, with 5 bases between them.

The table lists this clone with a count of one. Compared with germline, one end of the junction differs, possibly owing to a read error. The chain joins TRBV27 to TRBJ2-3, with D possibly TRBD2 on 5 matching bases. From germline, CDR1 is MNHEY and CDR2 SMNVEV (reference sequence). The CDR3 is 12 residues long. The CDR3 DNA is TGTGCCAGCAGTGGACGGATGGCCAGAGCGGTTTTT. It translates to CASSGRMARAVF.

The V and J genes are TRBV7-2 and TRBJ1-1; 8 bases are shared with TRBD1. The CDR3 consists of 13 residues. J lost 4 bases, V lost 5 bases, and 3 bases had no gene match. Germline V lookup: CDR1 SGHTA, CDR2 FQGNSA. CDR3 sequence: CASSPRGPTEAFF. The CDR3 DNA reads TGTGCCAGCAGCCCCAGGGGGCCCACTGAAGCTTTCTTT.

Only one count was recorded for this clone. The CDR3 region is CASRTLAGGLGRGYEQYF. CDR3 sequence (DNA): TGTGCCAGCAGGACTTTAGCGGGAGGACTGGGTCGGGGCTACGAGCAGTACTTC. The chain combines TRBV27 with TRBJ2-7; 10 nucleotides agree with TRBD2. V was pared by 6 bases and J by 3 bases, with 17 bases of the junction left unmatched. The CDR3 consists of 18 residues. Germline CDR1 reads MNHEY; CDR2 reads SMNVEV (reference sequence).